One and the same sample provided the 25 T cell receptor beta chains below, sequenced in a study of T cell responses to AZD1222 COVID-19 vaccine. Repertoires were generated with immunoSEQ multiplex PCR, while TCRdb's copy carries only in-frame clones and drops some. The repertoire holds some 150,000 clones, about 88% seen once, with approximately 19% in the top ten. The specimen comprised peripheral blood, sampled on day 0 of AZD1222 vaccination. The receptor source for this set is an adult in good health.

The genes are TRBV5-1 and TRBJ2-3, with 8 bases fitting TRBD2. The CDR3 runs 15 residues. Germline loops: CDR1 SGHRS, CDR2 YFSETQ. V trimming: 3 bases; J trimming: 3 bases; junction bases outside the gene matches: 6. CDR3 coding DNA: TGCGCCAGCAGCTCCGGGGGGGCAGTGACAGATACGCAGTATTTT. Its protein is CASSSGGAVTDTQYF.

The CDR3 DNA reads as TGTGCCAGCTCATCGGATCAAGGCGACGCCTATGGCTACACCTTC. The encoded protein is CASSSDQGDAYGYTF. V gene TRBV18 combines with J gene TRBJ1-2; D unresolved. The CDR3 is made up of 15 amino acids. V was pared by 5 bases and J by 4 bases, with 17 bases between. Germline CDR1 and CDR2: KGHSH and LQKENI.

J is TRBJ1-3 and V is TRBV20-1; a weak D match, TRBD1 (6 bases). The germline V gene encodes CDR1 DFQATT and CDR2 SNEGSKA (reference sequence). The CDR3 loop spans 14 amino acids. Trimming took off 3 bases at V and 3 bases at J, with 12 bases between the two ends. The CDR3 DNA follows: TGCAGTGCTAGTCTCGGCAGGGGTGGAAACACCATATATTTT. As protein: CSASLGRGGNTIYF.

This clone appeared once. This chain links TRBV3-1 (or the pseudogene TRBV3-2) with TRBJ1-2, with TRBD1 as a possible D gene (5 bases). Germline assignment: CDR1 LGHDT and CDR2 YNNKEL (reference sequence). V was clipped by 0 bases and J by 0 bases, with 20 bases between them. This CDR3 has 19 amino acids. CDR3 in DNA: TGTGCCAGCAGCCAAGATATATCGAGACAATGGGGGGCTAACTATGGCTACACCTTC. It encodes CASSQDISRQWGANYGYTF.

In this sample, this clone turned up once. The V gene is TRBV7-6, the J gene TRBJ2-2; the match to TRBD2 covers 9 bases. The V gene end was trimmed by 5 bases and the J gene end by 0 bases; junction bases not matched to a gene: 10. The CDR3 sequence is 18 residues long. CDR1 and CDR2 (germline): SGHVS, FNYEAQ. DNA for the CDR3: TGTGCCAGCAGCCAGGAGGTAGCGGGAGCTTCGAACACCGGGGAGCTGTTTTTT. The encoded protein is CASSQEVAGASNTGELFF. Together with reference TRBV7-6 and TRBJ2-2, the CDR3 gives the full variable domain: GAGVSQSPRYKVTKRGQDVALRCDPISGHVSLYWYRQALGQGPEFLTYFNYEAQQDKSGLPNDRFSAERPEGSISTLTIQRTEQRDSAMYRCASSQEVAGASNTGELFFGEGSRLTVL.

As to this clone: The same CDR3 can be traced to other DNA sequences in this sample. The chain couples TRBV5-1 to TRBJ1-3; D gene uncertain. The germline V gene encodes CDR1 SGHRS and CDR2 YFSETQ. This CDR3 has 15 amino acids. Trimming removed 0 bases at V and 0 bases at J, with 7 bases between. The chain's CDR3 is CASSLVGASGNTIYF. In DNA form, the CDR3 reads TGCGCCAGCAGCTTGGTGGGAGCCTCTGGAAACACCATATATTTT.

This chain links TRBV6-1 with TRBJ1-5; D gene unclear. This CDR3 has 14 residues. Germline values: CDR1 MNHNS, CDR2 SASEGT. Trimming cost V 0 bases and J 6 bases, with 9 bases left between them. The CDR3 sequence is CASSEASSIQPQHF. For the CDR3, the DNA is TGTGCCAGCAGTGAAGCAAGTTCCATTCAGCCCCAGCATTTT.

The chain combines TRBV28 with TRBJ2-7; possible D gene TRBD2, 7 bases. The CDR3 totals 14 residues. The germline V gene encodes CDR1 MDHEN and CDR2 SYDVKM. Deletions cut 5 bases from V and 1 base from J, with 12 bases between. The CDR3 loop is CASSAQGGSYEQYF. CDR3 DNA sequence: TGTGCCAGCAGTGCACAGGGAGGGTCCTACGAGCAGTACTTC.

The chain recombines TRBV18 with TRBJ1-4; 7 bases fit TRBD1. CDR1 KGHSH and CDR2 LQKENI come from the germline V gene. V lost 3 bases to trimming and J lost 5 bases; unmatched junction nucleotides: 6. This CDR3 comprises 15 residues. CDR3 nucleotide sequence: TGTGCCAGCTCACCGCCGGGACAGAAAAATGAAAAACTGTTTTTT. This codes for CASSPPGQKNEKLFF.

The chain uses TRBV6-1 and TRBJ2-1, with D possibly TRBD2 on 5 matching bases. The ends were cut back, 3 bases at V and 0 bases at J, with 9 bases in the middle. Germline V gives CDR1 MNHNS, CDR2 SASEGT. This CDR3 region has 15 residues. CDR3: CASSDETNSYNEQFF. The CDR3 bases are TGTGCCAGCAGTGATGAGACTAACTCCTACAATGAGCAGTTCTTC.

This rearrangement joins TRBV19 to TRBJ1-2; 9 bases are shared with TRBD1. V was pared by 10 bases and J by 3 bases, with 9 bases of the junction left unmatched. Germline-derived CDR1 and CDR2 are LNHDA and SQIVND (reference sequence). The CDR3 loop spans 14 amino acids. CDR3 coding DNA: TGTGCCATTAAACCCCGGGACAGGGACTATGGCTACACCTTC. It specifies CAIKPRDRDYGYTF.

V usage is TRBV9 and J usage is TRBJ1-3; 8 nucleotides align to TRBD1. Germline V gene data show CDR1 as SGDLS and CDR2 as YYNGEE. CDR3 length: 18 residues. Trimming cost V 3 bases and J 0 bases; bases outside gene matches: 11. In DNA form, the CDR3 reads TGTGCCAGCAGCGCGCGGGGGGACAGGCGTTACTCTGGAAACACCATATATTTT. Its protein product is CASSARGDRRYSGNTIYF.

A single count supports this clone. The chain is built from TRBV7-2 and TRBJ1-1; D remains unclear. The V end lost 0 bases, the J end lost 6 bases, and 8 bases lay between the germline ends. The V gene's germline CDR1 is SGHTA and CDR2 FQGNSA. CDR3 size: 13 residues. The CDR3 DNA is TGTGCCAGCAGCTTAGCCCCGGGCCCTGAAGCTTTCTTT. Residues: CASSLAPGPEAFF.

This sequence joins TRBV12-3 or TRBV12-4 and TRBJ2-5; D gene uncertain. The CDR3 is 12 residues long. Trimming took off 6 bases at V and 5 bases at J, with 10 bases between the two ends. In DNA, the CDR3 is TGTGCCAGCAGCTACAGTTGGGAGACCCAGTACTTC. This sequence encodes CASSYSWETQYF.

V is TRBV19 and J is TRBJ1-5, with D unclear. The CDR3 spans 16 residues. V was clipped by 3 bases and J by 4 bases, with 16 bases between them. Germline-derived CDR1 and CDR2 are LNHDA and SQIVND (reference sequence). CDR3 amino acids: CASSMSGGRFNQPQHF. In DNA form, the CDR3 reads TGTGCCAGTAGTATGAGCGGCGGGCGGTTTAATCAGCCCCAGCATTTT.

The DNA for the CDR3 is TGTGCCAGCAGCCCAAAGGGACTCGTCAATGAGCAGTTCTTC. This gives the protein CASSPKGLVNEQFF. The chain carries TRBV7-3 and TRBJ2-1; maybe TRBD2 (6 bases). The CDR3 loop spans 14 amino acids. V lost 5 bases to trimming and J lost 6 bases, with 14 bases between them. CDR1 is SGHTA and CDR2 is FQGTGA in the germline V gene.

The chain has TRBV5-1 and TRBJ1-2; 7 bases agree with TRBD1. Germline loops: CDR1 SGHRS, CDR2 YFSETQ. V shed 0 bases, J shed 7 bases, and the junction held 9 bases outside the gene matches. The CDR3 has 15 residues. CDR3 nucleotide sequence: TGCGCCAGCAGCTTGGCCCTTGAGGGGGCGGGTGGCTACACCTTC. Its translation is CASSLALEGAGGYTF.

This chain joins TRBV10-3 and TRBJ2-3; D might be TRBD2 (5 bases). Germline lookup yields CDR1 ENHRY and CDR2 SYGVKD. V was shortened by 2 bases and J by 5 bases, with 11 bases between the two germline ends. The CDR3 covers 14 residues. The CDR3, as DNA: TGTGCCATCAGTGAGGGAAGGAGCGGAGATACGCAGTATTTT. This gives the protein CAISEGRSGDTQYF.

The gene calls are TRBV4-3 and TRBJ2-6; the D call may be TRBD1 or TRBD2 (6 bases each). V was shortened by 0 bases and J by 2 bases, with 11 bases between the two germline ends. CDR3 length: 17 amino acids. Germline loops: CDR1 LGHNA, CDR2 YSLEER. The CDR3 region has the DNA TGCGCCAGCAGCCAAGATCTCGGGGGCGCTGGGGCCAACGTCCTGACTTTC. Its translation: CASSQDLGGAGANVLTF.

The rearrangement links TRBV27 to TRBJ1-6; TRBD1 is a possible D gene (6 bases). CDR3 length: 13 amino acids. V lost 8 bases and J lost 10, with 15 bases in between. Germline V gene data show CDR1 as MNHEY and CDR2 as SMNVEV (reference sequence). The CDR3: CASFGGLGSPLHF. For the CDR3, the DNA is TGTGCCAGCTTCGGGGGGCTAGGATCACCCCTCCACTTT.

V gene TRBV19 combines with J gene TRBJ2-2; 10 bases map to TRBD2. Germline V gene data show CDR1 as LNHDA and CDR2 as SQIVND (reference sequence). With V trimmed by 6 bases and J by 3 bases, 10 bases remained unmatched. The CDR3 has 17 amino acids. The DNA of the CDR3 is TGTGCCAGTAGCACCCTACTAGCGGGGTGGGACACCGGGGAGCTGTTTTTT. Translating it yields CASSTLLAGWDTGELFF.

The chain couples TRBV7-2 to TRBJ1-1; a possible D gene is TRBD1 (5 bases). This CDR3 is 12 amino acids long. The germline CDR1 and CDR2 sequences are SGHTA and FQGNSA. The V gene lost 1 base and the J gene lost 8 bases, with 8 bases spanning the gap. Here the CDR3 reads CASSLDRTEAFF. The DNA for the CDR3 is TGTGCCAGCAGCTTAGATCGGACAGAAGCTTTCTTT.

The chain recombines TRBV7-8 with TRBJ2-7, with D perhaps matching TRBD2 (6 bases). The CDR3 extends over 14 amino acids. With 5 bases removed from V and 4 bases from J, the gap between germline ends came to 15 bases. Germline V gene data show CDR1 as SGHVS and CDR2 as FQNEAQ. The DNA of the CDR3 is TGTGCCAGCAGCCTTCAGGGACTGTATTACGAGCAGTACTTC. Protein product: CASSLQGLYYEQYF. Complete variable domain (other parts from reference TRBV7-8 and TRBJ2-7): GAGVSQSPRYKVAKRGQDVALRCDPISGHVSLFWYQQALGQGPEFLTYFQNEAQLDKSGLPSDRFFAERPEGSVSTLKIQRTQQEDSAVYLCASSLQGLYYEQYFGPGTRLTVT.

This chain connects TRBV5-1 to TRBJ1-1; no clear D gene. Trimming removed 4 bases at V and 1 base at J, with 8 bases between. Germline values: CDR1 SGHRS, CDR2 YFSETQ. The CDR3 consists of 13 residues. The CDR3 region has the DNA TGCGCCAGCAGCCCCTGGGCGAACACTGAAGCTTTCTTT. Residues: CASSPWANTEAFF.

The chain employs TRBV5-1 and TRBJ1-4, with D possibly matching TRBD1 (5 bases). Looked up from germline, CDR1 is SGHRS and CDR2 is YFSETQ. The CDR3 extends over 17 amino acids. Trimming left V 4 bases short and J 2 bases short, with 18 bases between. CDR3 residues: CASSPGASGYTNEKLFF. As DNA, the CDR3 is TGCGCCAGCAGCCCTGGGGCCTCAGGGTATACTAATGAAAAACTGTTTTTT.